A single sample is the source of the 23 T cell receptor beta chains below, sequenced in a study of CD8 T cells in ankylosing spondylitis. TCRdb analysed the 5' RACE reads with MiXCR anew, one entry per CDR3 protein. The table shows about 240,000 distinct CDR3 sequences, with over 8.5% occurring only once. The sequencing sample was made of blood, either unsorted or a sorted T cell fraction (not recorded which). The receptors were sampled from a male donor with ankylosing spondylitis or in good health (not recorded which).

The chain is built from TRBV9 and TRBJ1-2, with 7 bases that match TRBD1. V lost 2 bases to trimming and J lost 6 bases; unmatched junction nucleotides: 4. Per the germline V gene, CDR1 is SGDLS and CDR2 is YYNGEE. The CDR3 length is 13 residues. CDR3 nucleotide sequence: TGTGCCAGCAGCGTTCGACAGGGTAATGGCTACACCTTC. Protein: CASSVRQGNGYTF.

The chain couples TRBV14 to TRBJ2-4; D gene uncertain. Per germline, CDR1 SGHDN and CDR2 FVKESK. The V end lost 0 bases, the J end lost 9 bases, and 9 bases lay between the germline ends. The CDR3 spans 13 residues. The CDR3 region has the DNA TGTGCCAGCAGCCAAGAATGGGTGGGCATTCAGTACTTC. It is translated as CASSQEWVGIQYF.

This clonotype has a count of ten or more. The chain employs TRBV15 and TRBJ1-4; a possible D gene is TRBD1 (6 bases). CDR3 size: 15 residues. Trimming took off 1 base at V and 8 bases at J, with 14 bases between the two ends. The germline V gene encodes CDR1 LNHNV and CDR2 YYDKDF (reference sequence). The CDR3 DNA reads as TGTGCCACCAGCAGAGCAAGGCAGGGGAGGGAAAAACTGTTTTTT. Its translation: CATSRARQGREKLFF.

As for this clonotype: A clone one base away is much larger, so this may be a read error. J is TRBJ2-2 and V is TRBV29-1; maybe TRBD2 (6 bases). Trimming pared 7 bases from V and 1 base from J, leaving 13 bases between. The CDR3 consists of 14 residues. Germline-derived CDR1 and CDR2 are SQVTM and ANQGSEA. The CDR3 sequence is CSASTAGNTGELFF. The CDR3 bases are TGCAGCGCCTCTACAGCGGGGAACACCGGGGAGCTGTTTTTT.

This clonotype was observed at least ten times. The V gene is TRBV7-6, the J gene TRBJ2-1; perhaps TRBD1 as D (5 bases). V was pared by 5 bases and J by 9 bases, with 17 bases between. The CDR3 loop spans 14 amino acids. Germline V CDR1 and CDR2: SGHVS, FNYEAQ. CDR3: CASSSIKFRGEQFF. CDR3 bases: TGTGCCAGCAGCAGTATAAAGTTTAGGGGTGAGCAGTTCTTC.

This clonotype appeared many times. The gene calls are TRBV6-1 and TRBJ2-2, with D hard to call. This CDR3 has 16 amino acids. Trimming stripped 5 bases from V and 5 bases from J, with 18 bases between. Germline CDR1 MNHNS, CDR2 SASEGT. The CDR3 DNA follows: TGTGCCAGCAGTCCTACTGGTTTGCCGTGGACCGGGGAGCTGTTTTTT. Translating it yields CASSPTGLPWTGELFF.

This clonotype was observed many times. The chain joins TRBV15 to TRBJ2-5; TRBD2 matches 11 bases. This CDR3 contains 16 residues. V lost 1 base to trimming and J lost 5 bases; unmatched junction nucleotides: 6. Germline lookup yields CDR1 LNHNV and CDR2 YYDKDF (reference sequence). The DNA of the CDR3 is TGTGCCACCAGCAGAGGTAGCGGGGGGGCCTTGGAGACCCAGTACTTC. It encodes CATSRGSGGALETQYF.

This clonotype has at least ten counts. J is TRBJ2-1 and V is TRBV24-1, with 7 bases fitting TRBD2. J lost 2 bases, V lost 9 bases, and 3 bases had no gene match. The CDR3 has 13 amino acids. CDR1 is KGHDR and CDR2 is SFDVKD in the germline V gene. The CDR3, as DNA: TGTGCCACCGAGGCGGGGGCCTACAATGAGCAGTTCTTC. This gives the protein CATEAGAYNEQFF.

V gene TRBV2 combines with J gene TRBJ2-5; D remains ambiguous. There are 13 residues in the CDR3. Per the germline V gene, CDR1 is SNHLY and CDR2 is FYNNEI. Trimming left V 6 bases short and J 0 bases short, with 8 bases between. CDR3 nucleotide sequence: TGTGCCAGCAGGGACGTATACCAAGAGACCCAGTACTTC. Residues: CASRDVYQETQYF.

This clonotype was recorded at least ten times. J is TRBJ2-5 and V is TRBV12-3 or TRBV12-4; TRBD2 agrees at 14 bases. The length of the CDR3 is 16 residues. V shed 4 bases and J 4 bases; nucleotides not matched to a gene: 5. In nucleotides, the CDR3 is TGTGCCAGCAGTTCCCTGACTAGCGGGGGGGGAGAGACCCAGTACTTC. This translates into CASSSLTSGGGETQYF.

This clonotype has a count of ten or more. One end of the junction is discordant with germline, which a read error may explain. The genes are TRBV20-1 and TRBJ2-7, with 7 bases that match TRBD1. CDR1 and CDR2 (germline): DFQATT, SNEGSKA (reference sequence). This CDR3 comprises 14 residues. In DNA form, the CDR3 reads TGCAGAGCTAAGGGACAGCGATATCCGTACGAGCAGTACTTC. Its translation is CRAKGQRYPYEQYF.

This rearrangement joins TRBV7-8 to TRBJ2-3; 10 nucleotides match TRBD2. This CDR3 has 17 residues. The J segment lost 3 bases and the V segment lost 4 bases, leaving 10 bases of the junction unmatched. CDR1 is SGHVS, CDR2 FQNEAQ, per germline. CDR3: CASSYAAGGPSTDTQYF. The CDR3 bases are TGTGCCAGCAGCTACGCAGCGGGGGGGCCCTCGACAGATACGCAGTATTTT.

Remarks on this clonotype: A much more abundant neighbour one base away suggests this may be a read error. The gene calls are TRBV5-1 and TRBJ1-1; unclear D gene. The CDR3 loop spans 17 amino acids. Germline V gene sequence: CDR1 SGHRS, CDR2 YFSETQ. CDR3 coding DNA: TGCGCCAGCAGCGCACCGAGACTCGGGGTTATGAACACTGAAGTTTTCTTT. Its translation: CASSAPRLGVMNTEVFF.

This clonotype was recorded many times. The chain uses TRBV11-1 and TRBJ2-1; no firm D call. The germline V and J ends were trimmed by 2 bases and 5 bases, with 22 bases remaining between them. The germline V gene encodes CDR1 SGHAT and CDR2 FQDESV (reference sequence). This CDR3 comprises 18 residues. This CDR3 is CASSLNREHRETDNEQFF. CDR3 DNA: TGTGCCAGCAGCTTAAACAGAGAACATAGAGAGACGGACAATGAGCAGTTCTTC.

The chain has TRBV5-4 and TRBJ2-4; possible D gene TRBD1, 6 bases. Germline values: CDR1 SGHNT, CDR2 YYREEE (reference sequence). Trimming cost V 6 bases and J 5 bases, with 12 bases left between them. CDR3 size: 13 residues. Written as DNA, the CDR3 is TGTGCCAGCACGGCTGCAGGGGAAAACATTCAGTACTTC. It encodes CASTAAGENIQYF.

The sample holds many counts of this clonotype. The CDR3 DNA reads TGCAGCGTTGAAAGAGTTGACAGCAGCACAGATACGCAGTATTTT. Encoded protein: CSVERVDSSTDTQYF. The J gene is TRBJ2-3, the V gene TRBV29-1, with a possible D match to TRBD1 (5 bases). V was shortened by 2 bases and J by 0 bases, with 12 bases between the two germline ends. Germline CDR1 reads SQVTM; CDR2 reads ANQGSEA. This CDR3 is 15 amino acids long.

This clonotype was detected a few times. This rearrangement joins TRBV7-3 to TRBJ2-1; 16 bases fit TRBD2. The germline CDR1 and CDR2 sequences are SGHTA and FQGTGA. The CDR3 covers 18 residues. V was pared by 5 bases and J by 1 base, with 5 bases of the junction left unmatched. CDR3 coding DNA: TGTGCCAGCAGCAGGGGACTAGCGGGAGGGTCTTCCTACAATGAGCAGTTCTTC. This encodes CASSRGLAGGSSYNEQFF.

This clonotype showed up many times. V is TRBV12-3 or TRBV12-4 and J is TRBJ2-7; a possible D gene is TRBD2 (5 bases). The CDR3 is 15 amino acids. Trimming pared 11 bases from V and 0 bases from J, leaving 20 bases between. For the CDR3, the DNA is TGTGCCCAGCCCCCCGAGGAGCGGACCTCCTACGAGCAGTACTTC. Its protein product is CAQPPEERTSYEQYF.

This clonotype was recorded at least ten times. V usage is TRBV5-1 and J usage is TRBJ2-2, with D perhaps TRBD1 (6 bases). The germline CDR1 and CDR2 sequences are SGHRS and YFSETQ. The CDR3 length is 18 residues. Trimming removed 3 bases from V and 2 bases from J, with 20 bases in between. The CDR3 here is CASSSILSGATNTGELFF. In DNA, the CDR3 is TGCGCCAGCAGCTCTATTCTTTCAGGGGCTACCAACACCGGGGAGCTGTTTTTT. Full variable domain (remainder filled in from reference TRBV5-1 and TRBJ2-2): KAGVTQTPRYLIKTRGQQVTLSCSPISGHRSVSWYQQTPGQGLQFLFEYFSETQRNKGNFPGRFSGRQFSNSRSEMNVSTLELGDSALYLCASSSILSGATNTGELFFGEGSRLTVL.

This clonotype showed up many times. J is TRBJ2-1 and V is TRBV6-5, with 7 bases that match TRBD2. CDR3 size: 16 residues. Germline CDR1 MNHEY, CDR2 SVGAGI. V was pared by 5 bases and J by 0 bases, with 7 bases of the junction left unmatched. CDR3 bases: TGTGCCAGCAGTACTGGAGCGGGGATCTCCTACAATGAGCAGTTCTTC. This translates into CASSTGAGISYNEQFF.

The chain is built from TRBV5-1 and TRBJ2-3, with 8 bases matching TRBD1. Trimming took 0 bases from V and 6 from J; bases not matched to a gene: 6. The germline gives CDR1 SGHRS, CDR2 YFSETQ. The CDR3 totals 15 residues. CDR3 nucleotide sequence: TGCGCCAGCAGCTTGGGGGGACAGGTGATGGATACGCAGTATTTT. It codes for CASSLGGQVMDTQYF. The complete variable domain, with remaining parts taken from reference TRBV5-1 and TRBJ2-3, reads KAGVTQTPRYLIKTRGQQVTLSCSPISGHRSVSWYQQTPGQGLQFLFEYFSETQRNKGNFPGRFSGRQFSNSRSEMNVSTLELGDSALYLCASSLGGQVMDTQYFGPGTRLTVL.

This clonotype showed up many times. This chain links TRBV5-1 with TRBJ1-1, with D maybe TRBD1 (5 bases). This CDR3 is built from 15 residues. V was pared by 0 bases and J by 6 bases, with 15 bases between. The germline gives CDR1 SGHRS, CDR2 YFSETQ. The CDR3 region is CASSLATGAPPEAFF. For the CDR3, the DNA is TGCGCCAGCAGCTTGGCCACCGGGGCACCTCCTGAAGCTTTCTTT.

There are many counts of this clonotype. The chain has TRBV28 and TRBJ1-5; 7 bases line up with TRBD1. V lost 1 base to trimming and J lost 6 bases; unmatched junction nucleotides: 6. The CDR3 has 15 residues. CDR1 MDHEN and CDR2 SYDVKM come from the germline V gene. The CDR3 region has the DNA TGTGCCAGCAGTTTATCAGGGGGACTGAGTCAGCCCCAGCATTTT. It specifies CASSLSGGLSQPQHF. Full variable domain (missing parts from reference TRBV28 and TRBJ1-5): DVKVTQSSRYLVKRTGEKVFLECVQDMDHENMFWYRQDPGLGLRLIYFSYDVKMKEKGDIPEGYSVSREKKERFSLILESASTNQTSMYLCASSLSGGLSQPQHFGDGTRLSIL.